This T cell receptor (beta chain) stems from a study of vaccination and CD4 T cells after COVID-19. As for this clonotype: Antigen: not known.

Scientists ran DNA taken from cultured CD4+ T cells through the Oncomine TCR Beta short-read assay for sequencing. From cultured CD4+ T cells, genomic DNA was extracted. MiXCR, run by TCRdb on the PCR reads, gives a single entry per CDR3 protein. The sample includes under 25,000 distinct CDR3 sequences, approximately 57% of them seen just once. The treatment was: roughly nine-day PBMC culture with coronavirus spike peptide pools or control peptides (ViraFEST assay). CDR3 length: 14 residues. Per the germline V gene, CDR1 is SGHNT and CDR2 is YYREEE (reference sequence). The V and J ends lost 0 bases and 5 bases, in that order; junction bases with no gene match: 4.

The receptor comes from a human donor who received a COVID-19 vaccine. Specimen: CD4+ T cells from blood, cultured in vitro, collected after SARS-CoV-2 vaccination. This sequence joins TRBV5-4 and TRBJ2-7, with TRBD2 identical over 8 bases. The CDR3 region is CASSLGTSPHEQYF. In DNA, the CDR3 is TGTGCCAGCAGCTTGGGGACTAGCCCCCACGAGCAGTACTTC.